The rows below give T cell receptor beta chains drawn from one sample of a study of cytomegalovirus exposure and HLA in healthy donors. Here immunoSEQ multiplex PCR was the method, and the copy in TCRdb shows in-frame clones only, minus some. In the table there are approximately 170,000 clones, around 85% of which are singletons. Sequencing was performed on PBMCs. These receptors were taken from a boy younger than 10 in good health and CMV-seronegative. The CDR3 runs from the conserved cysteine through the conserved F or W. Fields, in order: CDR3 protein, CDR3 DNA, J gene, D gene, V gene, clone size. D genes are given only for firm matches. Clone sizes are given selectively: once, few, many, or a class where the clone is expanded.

cdr3_aa: CASSVLAGGSYEQYF
cdr3_nt: TGCGCCAGCAGCGTTCTAGCGGGAGGCTCCTACGAGCAGTACTTC
j_call: TRBJ2-7
d_call: TRBD2
v_call: TRBV5-1
clone_size: .

cdr3_aa: CARTSSGANVLTF
cdr3_nt: TGCGCCAGAACCAGCTCTGGGGCCAACGTCCTGACTTTC
j_call: TRBJ2-6
d_call: .
v_call: TRBV5-1
clone_size: .

cdr3_aa: CASSPGTDLRETQYF
cdr3_nt: TGTGCCAGCAGTCCTGGGACAGACTTAAGAGAGACCCAGTACTTC
j_call: TRBJ2-5
d_call: TRBD1
v_call: TRBV27
clone_size: .

cdr3_aa: CASSVSPEGEQYF
cdr3_nt: TGTGCCAGCAGTGTCTCTCCTGAAGGGGAGCAGTATTTT
j_call: TRBJ2-3
d_call: .
v_call: TRBV6-1
clone_size: once

cdr3_aa: CASSEYGTGDYEQYF
cdr3_nt: TGTGCCAGCAGTGAATACGGGACAGGGGACTACGAGCAGTACTTC
j_call: TRBJ2-7
d_call: TRBD1
v_call: TRBV6-1
clone_size: .

cdr3_aa: CASSRDRGQETQYF
cdr3_nt: TGTGCCAGCTCACGGGACAGGGGCCAAGAGACCCAGTACTTC
j_call: TRBJ2-5
d_call: TRBD1
v_call: TRBV18
clone_size: once

cdr3_aa: CASSLEVGQAYTNEQFF
cdr3_nt: TGTGCCAGCAGCTTAGAGGTGGGGCAAGCATATACCAATGAGCAGTTCTTC
j_call: TRBJ2-1
d_call: .
v_call: TRBV11-3
clone_size: .

cdr3_aa: CASSFGLAGTYNEQFF
cdr3_nt: TGTGCCAGCAGTTTCGGACTAGCGGGAACCTACAATGAGCAGTTCTTC
j_call: TRBJ2-1
d_call: TRBD2
v_call: TRBV28
clone_size: once

cdr3_aa: CASNLSPFPGERAFF
cdr3_nt: TGTGCCAGCAACCTAAGTCCCTTCCCAGGGGAGAGAGCTTTCTTT
j_call: TRBJ1-1
d_call: .
v_call: TRBV7-9
clone_size: few

cdr3_aa: CAWSVKTEAFF
cdr3_nt: TGTGCCTGGAGTGTTAAAACTGAAGCTTTCTTT
j_call: TRBJ1-1
d_call: .
v_call: TRBV30
clone_size: .

cdr3_aa: CSSWSGQLMNTEAFF
cdr3_nt: TGTTCCAGCTGGTCGGGACAGCTTATGAACACTGAAGCTTTCTTT
j_call: TRBJ1-1
d_call: TRBD1
v_call: TRBV7-9
clone_size: once

cdr3_aa: CASLGSGRKGNEQFF
cdr3_nt: TGTGCCAGCCTGGGTAGCGGGCGGAAGGGAAATGAGCAGTTCTTC
j_call: TRBJ2-1
d_call: TRBD2
v_call: TRBV27
clone_size: .

cdr3_aa: CAWSVRLGKPIAKNIQYF
cdr3_nt: TGTGCCTGGAGTGTACGACTAGGGAAACCCATAGCCAAAAACATTCAGTACTTC
j_call: TRBJ2-4
d_call: .
v_call: TRBV30
clone_size: .

cdr3_aa: CASSSSGEYEQYF
cdr3_nt: TGCGCCAGCAGTTCTAGCGGGGAGTACGAGCAGTACTTC
j_call: TRBJ2-7
d_call: TRBD2
v_call: TRBV5-1
clone_size: .

cdr3_aa: CASSALGGRDTQYF
cdr3_nt: TGCGCCAGCAGTGCCCTAGGGGGTCGGGATACGCAGTATTTT
j_call: TRBJ2-3
d_call: .
v_call: TRBV10-1
clone_size: .

cdr3_aa: CASTGRRDRQETQYF
cdr3_nt: TGTGCCAGCACCGGGAGGAGGGACAGGCAAGAGACCCAGTACTTC
j_call: TRBJ2-5
d_call: .
v_call: TRBV2
clone_size: .

cdr3_aa: CASSIGGIGSYNEQFF
cdr3_nt: TGTGCCAGTAGTATAGGCGGGATCGGCTCCTACAATGAGCAGTTCTTC
j_call: TRBJ2-1
d_call: .
v_call: TRBV19
clone_size: .

cdr3_aa: CASSLNGGYEQYF
cdr3_nt: TGCGCCAGCAGCTTGAACGGAGGCTACGAGCAGTACTTC
j_call: TRBJ2-7
d_call: .
v_call: TRBV5-1
clone_size: .

cdr3_aa: CAWSEGQGLSQPQHF
cdr3_nt: TGTGCCTGGAGCGAGGGACAGGGATTGAGTCAGCCCCAGCATTTT
j_call: TRBJ1-5
d_call: TRBD1
v_call: TRBV30
clone_size: .

cdr3_aa: CASSSPPQPQHF
cdr3_nt: TGTGCCAGCAGTTCCCCTCCTCAGCCCCAGCATTTT
j_call: TRBJ1-5
d_call: .
v_call: TRBV6-5
clone_size: .

cdr3_aa: CASSPGASSYEQYF
cdr3_nt: TGTGCCAGCTCACCTGGGGCTAGCTCCTACGAGCAGTACTTC
j_call: TRBJ2-7
d_call: .
v_call: TRBV18
clone_size: .

cdr3_aa: CASSKQGANTEAFF
cdr3_nt: TGTGCCAGCAGCAAACAGGGCGCCAACACTGAAGCTTTCTTT
j_call: TRBJ1-1
d_call: .
v_call: TRBV7-9
clone_size: .

cdr3_aa: CASSVTSSYEQYF
cdr3_nt: TGTGCCAGCAGTGTGACTAGCAGCTACGAGCAGTACTTC
j_call: TRBJ2-7
d_call: TRBD2
v_call: TRBV25-1
clone_size: .

cdr3_aa: CASSLSDGSQPQHF
cdr3_nt: TGTGCCAGCAGTTTAAGTGATGGGAGTCAGCCCCAGCATTTT
j_call: TRBJ1-5
d_call: .
v_call: TRBV28
clone_size: once